A single sample gave rise to the 12 T cell receptor beta chains below, sequenced in a study of technical replicates of blood from a handful of donors. Measured with immunoSEQ multiplex PCR; TCRdb has only the in-frame clones, and not every one. This table holds about 83,000 clones, about 93% found once. Sequenced material: T cells isolated from PBMCs. The receptors come from a human donor in good health.

The chain carries TRBV28 and TRBJ1-1; D gene unclear. Germline CDR1 is MDHEN and CDR2 is SYDVKM. The V end was cut by 6 bases, the J end by 1 base, with 6 bases between. The length of the CDR3 is 12 residues. CDR3 in amino acids: CASRTGNTEAFF. The CDR3 DNA reads as TGTGCCAGCAGGACGGGGAACACTGAAGCTTTCTTT.

The chain has TRBV29-1 and TRBJ2-5; 8 bases are a match to TRBD1. Germline CDR1 and CDR2: SQVTM and ANQGSEA. V lost 3 bases and J lost 5; bases outside the gene matches: 5. This CDR3 is built from 13 residues. CDR3: CSVEGRGLETQYF. DNA of the CDR3: TGCAGCGTTGAGGGCAGGGGGCTGGAGACCCAGTACTTC.

The chain couples TRBV5-1 to TRBJ2-7, with TRBD2 identical over 8 bases. The germline V gene has CDR1 SGHRS and CDR2 YFSETQ. The CDR3 totals 14 residues. With V trimmed by 3 bases and J by 5 bases, 7 bases remained unmatched. The CDR3 nucleotides read TGCGCCAGCAGCTCGGGACTAGGAGGGGACGAGCAGTACTTC. This sequence encodes CASSSGLGGDEQYF.

The chain uses TRBV9 and TRBJ2-6; D not resolved. Germline CDR1 SGDLS, CDR2 YYNGEE. Trimming cost V 2 bases and J 0 bases, with 6 bases left between them. This CDR3 region has 15 residues. CDR3 in DNA: TGTGCCAGCAGCGTGACGGGCTCTGGGGCCAACGTCCTGACTTTC. This encodes CASSVTGSGANVLTF.

V usage is TRBV30 and J usage is TRBJ1-6, with TRBD1 matching over 10 bases. V lost 3 bases, J lost 8 bases, and 4 bases stayed unmatched. The CDR3 sequence is 14 residues long. CDR1 is GTSNPN and CDR2 is SVGIG in the germline V gene (reference sequence). This CDR3 is CAWSSGQGYSPLHF. In nucleotides, the CDR3 is TGTGCCTGGAGCTCGGGACAGGGGTATTCACCCCTCCACTTT. Based on the CDR3 plus reference TRBV30 and TRBJ1-6, the full variable domain is SQTIHQWPATLVQPVGSPLSLECTVEGTSNPNLYWYRQAAGRGLQLLFYSVGIGQISSEVPQNLSASRPQDRQFILSSKKLLLSDSGFYLCAWSSGQGYSPLHFGNGTRLTVT.

This clone has a single count. The gene calls are TRBV6-5 and TRBJ1-1; weak D call: TRBD1 (6 bases). With 2 bases removed from V and 5 bases from J, the gap between germline ends came to 12 bases. CDR3 size: 14 residues. CDR1 is MNHEY and CDR2 is SVGAGI in the germline V gene. For the CDR3, the DNA is TGTGCCAGCAGTTACAGGGGGGGGGAGACTGAAGCTTTCTTT. Encoded protein: CASSYRGGETEAFF.

The genes are TRBV15 and TRBJ1-5; TRBD1 might be the D (6 bases). Between the trimmed V and J ends, which lost 4 bases and 4 bases, there was a span of 14 bases. Germline CDR1 and CDR2: LNHNV and YYDKDF (reference sequence). The CDR3 runs to 15 residues. The CDR3 here is CATSKGDIQNQPQHF. DNA of the CDR3: TGTGCCACCAGCAAAGGGGACATTCAAAATCAGCCCCAGCATTTT.

V is TRBV7-6 and J is TRBJ2-7; a weak D match, TRBD2 (5 bases). V was clipped by 2 bases and J by 3 bases, with 14 bases between them. The CDR3 extends over 15 amino acids. CDR1 is SGHVS and CDR2 is FNYEAQ in the germline V gene. The CDR3 spells CASSLRSGGHYEQYF. For the CDR3, the DNA is TGTGCCAGCAGCTTAAGGAGCGGCGGTCACTACGAGCAGTACTTC.

The J gene is TRBJ1-2, the V gene TRBV2; 8 bases align to TRBD1. The CDR3 contains 13 residues. Unmatched junction bases numbered 5, after V lost 8 bases and J lost 3 bases. CDR1 is SNHLY and CDR2 is FYNNEI in the germline V gene. The CDR3 loop is CASHGQGDYGYTF. The CDR3 bases are TGTGCCAGCCATGGACAGGGCGACTATGGCTACACCTTC.

The genes are TRBV5-6 and TRBJ2-3, with 13 nucleotides matching TRBD2. Germline trimming cut 3 bases from V and 0 bases from J; bases unmatched to any gene: 7. The CDR3 sequence is 18 residues long. Germline V gene sequence: CDR1 SGHDT, CDR2 YYEEEE. In nucleotides, the CDR3 is TGTGCCAGCAGCTATCGACTAGCGGGAGGTCGAAGCACAGATACGCAGTATTTT. Amino acid sequence: CASSYRLAGGRSTDTQYF.

This clone has just one count. The J gene is TRBJ2-7, the V gene TRBV29-1; 9 bases line up with TRBD2. CDR1 and CDR2 (germline): SQVTM, ANQGSEA. J lost 6 bases, V lost 4 bases, and 7 bases had no gene match. This CDR3 region has 13 residues. The CDR3 reads CSVGVAGVTEQYF. As DNA, the CDR3 is TGCAGCGTTGGGGTAGCGGGGGTTACCGAGCAGTACTTC.

V usage is TRBV5-1 and J usage is TRBJ2-3, with D unclear. Germline V gene sequence: CDR1 SGHRS, CDR2 YFSETQ. The CDR3 length is 16 residues. V was clipped by 4 bases and J by 1 base, with 16 bases between them. The CDR3 is CASSPRLILGTDTQYF. Written as DNA, the CDR3 is TGCGCCAGCAGCCCGAGACTCATCTTGGGCACAGATACGCAGTATTTT.